A single T cell receptor beta chain is shown here with its context. The read finishes 3 residues shy of the CDR3 end, and the germline J gene is used to complete it. CDR3 size: 15 residues. With 4 bases clipped from V and 6 bases from J, the junction kept 5 bases outside the gene matches. These data are taken from a study of T cells in women clearing cervical HPV infection. The method was immunoSEQ multiplex PCR; TCRdb's version includes in-frame clones alone and lacks a portion of them. The sample has 20,000 to 25,000 clones. The gene calls are TRBV12-3 or TRBV12-4 and TRBJ2-2, with TRBD2 matching over 10 bases. Sample: blood buffy coat. The source is a woman aged 18 to 75 with a cervical HPV16 infection that either progressed to CIN3+ or cleared (not recorded which). The DNA read from the CDR3 is TGTGCCAGCAGTTCTAGCGGGAGTTGGTCCGGGGAG. Translated: CASSSSGSWSGE. The whole CDR3 is CASSSSGSWSGELFF.